A single sample gave rise to the 9 T cell receptor beta chains below, sequenced in a study of blood T cell repertoires in COVID-19. Measured with immunoSEQ multiplex PCR; TCRdb has only the in-frame clones, and not every one. The table shows about 20,000 clones, with 60% to 85% occurring only once. The specimen was peripheral blood. Every receptor here comes from an elderly man with acute or convalescent COVID-19.

As regards this clone: An end of the junction differs from the germline gene, which may be a read error. V is TRBV12-5 and J is TRBJ2-3; no reliable D call. The CDR3 consists of 14 residues. Per germline, CDR1 LGHNT and CDR2 FRNRAP. The CDR3 nucleotides are TGTGCTAGTGGTTTCACCAGAAACACATATACGCAGTATTTT. Its translation is CASGFTRNTYTQYF.

The chain employs TRBV28 and TRBJ1-3, with D hard to call. The V gene's germline CDR1 is MDHEN and CDR2 SYDVKM. Trimming stripped 3 bases from V and 0 bases from J, with 12 bases between. The CDR3 is 16 amino acids. CDR3 nucleotide sequence: TGTGCCAGCAGTTTGGCGGACGGGAGCTCTGGAAACACCATATATTTT. It yields the protein CASSLADGSSGNTIYF. The entire variable domain, with the rest obtained from reference TRBV28 and TRBJ1-3, is as follows: DVKVTQSSRYLVKRTGEKVFLECVQDMDHENMFWYRQDPGLGLRLIYFSYDVKMKEKGDIPEGYSVSREKKERFSLILESASTNQTSMYLCASSLADGSSGNTIYFGEGSWLTVV.

This chain uses TRBV7-2 with TRBJ1-5; D gene unclear. V was clipped by 1 base and J by 2 bases, with 9 bases between them. There are 15 residues in the CDR3. Germline V gene lookup returns CDR1 SGHTA and CDR2 FQGNSA. CDR3 nucleotide sequence: TGTGCCAGCAGCTTAGATAGCGGAGGCAATCAGCCCCAGCATTTT. It yields the protein CASSLDSGGNQPQHF.

J is TRBJ2-2 and V is TRBV11-2; 14 bases match TRBD2. CDR3 length: 19 amino acids. Germline CDR1 is SGHAT and CDR2 is FQNNGV. The V and J ends lost 4 bases and 4 bases, in that order; junction bases with no gene match: 11. This chain's CDR3 is CASSSIRLAGGRGTGELFF. The CDR3 region has the DNA TGTGCCAGCAGCTCCATAAGACTAGCGGGAGGGCGAGGCACCGGGGAGCTGTTTTTT.

Only one count was recorded for this clone. This chain joins TRBV6-5 and TRBJ1-2; D is possibly TRBD1 (5 bases). Trimming pared 6 bases from V and 4 bases from J, leaving 12 bases between. The germline V gene has CDR1 MNHEY and CDR2 SVGAGI. The CDR3 sequence is 13 residues long. In DNA form, the CDR3 reads TGTGCCAGCAGCCGGGGACTCAGCTATGGCTACACCTTC. This encodes CASSRGLSYGYTF.

This chain connects TRBV2 to TRBJ1-4; no clear D gene. The CDR3 runs to 14 residues. Germline V gene data show CDR1 as SNHLY and CDR2 as FYNNEI. The V gene lost 4 bases and the J gene lost 6 bases, with 12 bases spanning the gap. The chain's CDR3 is CASSVGDLDEKLFF. CDR3 DNA sequence: TGTGCCAGCAGTGTCGGGGATTTGGATGAAAAACTGTTTTTT.

The rearrangement joins TRBV7-6 to TRBJ1-2, with a tentative D call TRBD1 (6 bases). Germline CDR1 SGHVS, CDR2 FNYEAQ. Trimming pared 4 bases from V and 2 bases from J, leaving 14 bases between. The CDR3 is made up of 15 amino acids. In DNA, the CDR3 is TGTGCCAGCAGCTCCCAACCCCAGGGGAACTATGGCTACACCTTC. It translates to CASSSQPQGNYGYTF. The whole variable domain, remainder taken from reference TRBV7-6 and TRBJ1-2, is GAGVSQSPRYKVTKRGQDVALRCDPISGHVSLYWYRQALGQGPEFLTYFNYEAQQDKSGLPNDRFSAERPEGSISTLTIQRTEQRDSAMYRCASSSQPQGNYGYTFGSGTRLTVV.

In its sample, this clone was seen a few times. The V call is TRBV30, the J call TRBJ2-1, with TRBD1 matching 8 bases. V dropped 0 bases and J dropped 6; count of bases not matched to a gene: 1. Germline CDR1 GTSNPN, CDR2 SVGIG (reference sequence). The CDR3 covers 13 residues. CDR3 amino acids: CAWSVQGANEQFF. The CDR3 region has the DNA TGTGCCTGGAGTGTCCAGGGGGCCAATGAGCAGTTCTTC.

In this sample, this clone turned up a few times. The chain uses TRBV2 and TRBJ2-7, with D unclear. The germline V gene encodes CDR1 SNHLY and CDR2 FYNNEI. This CDR3 contains 14 residues. V lost 7 bases to trimming and J lost 1 base, with 14 bases between them. The CDR3 DNA sequence: TGTGCCAGCATGATGAGGTGGCGGTCCTACGAGCAGTACTTC. Protein sequence: CASMMRWRSYEQYF.